The rows below give T cell receptor beta chains drawn from one sample of a study of T cells in Graves' hyperthyroidism and ophthalmopathy. Using its own MiXCR run on the multiplex PCR reads, TCRdb lists one record per CDR3 protein. The table lists under 750,000 distinct CDR3 sequences, over 15% of them singletons. The sequencing input was blood. The receptors were gathered from a woman in her 50s with Graves' hyperthyroidism that later progressed to Graves' ophthalmopathy. The CDR3 runs from the conserved cysteine through the conserved F or W. The D gene is left open where the match is weak. Clone size is stated in some rows and not others, as once, few, many or a class when expanded.

clone_size j_call v_call d_call cdr3_nt cdr3_aa
few TRBJ1-6 TRBV3-1 - TGTGCCAGCAGCCAAGTCGCGAGGACGGACGGTTCACCCCTCCACTTT CASSQVARTDGSPLHF
few TRBJ1-1 TRBV12-3/TRBV12-4 - TGTGCCAGCAGTTACGGGGTGACAGTAGAAGCTTTCTTT CASSYGVTVEAFF
many TRBJ1-2 TRBV27 - TGTGCCAGCAAATATTCCCTTACCGGGGCGGGCTATGGCTACACCTTC CASKYSLTGAGYGYTF
many TRBJ2-7 TRBV30 - TGTGCCTGGAGTGAGGGCTACGAGCAGTACTTC CAWSEGYEQYF
many TRBJ1-5 TRBV18 TRBD1 TGTGCCAGCTCACTCGGGGGGACAGGGGGCACTCAGCCCCAGCATTTT CASSLGGTGGTQPQHF
many TRBJ1-1 TRBV5-1 - TGCGCCAGCAGCTTGGACAACGACGCTGAAGCTTTCTTT CASSLDNDAEAFF
few TRBJ2-1 TRBV12-5 TRBD2 TGTGCTAGTGGTTCCCCGAACACGGGGCGGGGGACCGAGCAGTTCTTC CASGSPNTGRGTEQFF
many TRBJ2-3 TRBV7-6 TRBD1 TGTGCCAGCAGCCCGGACAGGGAGAGCACAGATACGCAGTATTTT CASSPDRESTDTQYF
many TRBJ1-1 TRBV3-1 TRBD1 TGTGCCAGCAGCCAAGGACAGGGTACCGTCACTGAAGCTTTCTTT CASSQGQGTVTEAFF
many TRBJ2-3 TRBV2 TRBD2 TGTGCCAGCAGTGGGGACTCCGGACTAGCTCTTACAGATACGCAGTATTTT CASSGDSGLALTDTQYF
few TRBJ2-1 TRBV6-1 TRBD2 TGTGCCAGCACCCCGGGACTAGCGGGGGGGCTTCTTGAGCAGTTCTTC CASTPGLAGGLLEQFF
- TRBJ2-7 TRBV20-1 - TGCAGTGCCCAACCGGGACATCAACTTTCCTACGAGCAGTACTTC CSAQPGHQLSYEQYF
few TRBJ2-7 TRBV27 TRBD2 TGTGCCACCAAAACCCGCGGGGGGGTTTCCTACGAGCAGTACTTC CATKTRGGVSYEQYF
many TRBJ2-3 TRBV3-1 TRBD2 TGTGCCAGCAGCCAAAGGCTCGGGGGGGGTGATACGCAGTATTTT CASSQRLGGGDTQYF
many TRBJ2-6 TRBV30 - TGTGCCTGGAGTGTGTCTGGGGGTCCCGAGGCCAACGTCCTGACTTTC CAWSVSGGPEANVLTF
- TRBJ2-3 TRBV5-1 TRBD2 TGCGCCAGCAGCTCCTATTCTAGCGGGGGAGATACGCAGTATTTT CASSSYSSGGDTQYF
- TRBJ1-2 TRBV3-1 - TGTGCCAGCAGCCAAGCCCGGGGGGATGGCTACACCTTC CASSQARGDGYTF
- TRBJ2-1 TRBV30 - TGTGCCTGGAGTGATCAGGACAAGCAGTTCTTC CAWSDQDKQFF
- TRBJ2-3 TRBV7-6 TRBD2 TGTGCCAGCAGCCCCGGGACTAGCGGGGGGGCTTATGCGAGCACAGATACGCAGTATTTT CASSPGTSGGAYASTDTQYF
few TRBJ1-1 TRBV20-1 - TGCAGTGCTAGCCGTGCGGGACTTAAGACTGAAGCTTTCTTT CSASRAGLKTEAFF
many TRBJ2-7 TRBV6-2/TRBV6-3 TRBD2 TGTGCCAGCAGTTCCGGGACTAGCCTCGTTTACGAGCAGTACTTC CASSSGTSLVYEQYF
- TRBJ2-3 TRBV7-2 TRBD2 TGTGCCAGCAGCTTAGCTCTGGAGTGGGCGGGGGGCGCTAGCACAGATACGCAGTATTTT CASSLALEWAGGASTDTQYF
many TRBJ1-6 TRBV20-1 - TGCAGTGCTAGAGACCAAGGGATACTAAATTCACCCCTCCACTTT CSARDQGILNSPLHF
many TRBJ1-3 TRBV12-3/TRBV12-4 TRBD1 TGTGCCAGCAGTTGGACAGGGGCTGGAAACACCATATATTTT CASSWTGAGNTIYF
- TRBJ1-2 TRBV14 - TGTGCCAGCAGCCCCCTCGGACGATTGTATGGCTACACCTTC CASSPLGRLYGYTF
few TRBJ1-6 TRBV14 TRBD1 TGTGCCAGCAGGGGACAGGGGATTTCACCCCTCCACTTT CASRGQGISPLHF
- TRBJ1-2 TRBV6-2/TRBV6-3 - TGTGCCAGCAGCCTACAAAGGAGTTCTAACTATGGCTACACCTTC CASSLQRSSNYGYTF
few TRBJ1-2 TRBV12-3/TRBV12-4 - TGTGCCAGCAGTCCCCTTGCAGGGAGTGTTCTCTATGGCTACACCTTC CASSPLAGSVLYGYTF
few TRBJ1-4 TRBV7-9 - TGTGCCAGCAGCTTAGCCAGCCTAAATGAAAAACTGTTTTTT CASSLASLNEKLFF
few TRBJ2-3 TRBV5-1 TRBD2 TGCGCCAGCAGCGGGAAGCTAGCGGGAACTACAGATACGCAGTATTTT CASSGKLAGTTDTQYF
few TRBJ1-5 TRBV7-8 - TGTGCCAGCAGCTTATTCGGGATCCGCTTAAATAGCAATCAGCCCCAGCATTTT CASSLFGIRLNSNQPQHF
once TRBJ2-7 TRBV27 - TGTGCCAGCAGTTTATCCACAGGGTTCCCCTACGAGCAGTACTTC CASSLSTGFPYEQYF
- TRBJ1-4 TRBV27 - TGTGCCAGCAGTTCCCCTGCAGGGTCGACTAATGAAAAACTGTTTTTT CASSSPAGSTNEKLFF
many TRBJ1-2 TRBV13 - TGTGCCAGCAGCTTACCAGACAGCTCTAACTATGGCTACACCTTC CASSLPDSSNYGYTF
- TRBJ2-4 TRBV7-9 - TGTGCCAGCAGCTTACCCCGGGCCAAAAACATTCAGTACTTC CASSLPRAKNIQYF
many TRBJ1-1 TRBV5-1 - TGCGCCAGCAGCTTGGCGTGGACAGAGAACACTGAAGCTTTCTTT CASSLAWTENTEAFF
few TRBJ2-7 TRBV15 TRBD1 TGTGCCACCAGCAGAACCCAACCCCGACAGGGGAACCACGAGCAGTACTTC CATSRTQPRQGNHEQYF
many TRBJ1-5 TRBV11-2 TRBD1 TGTGCCAGCAGCTGGGGACAGGGCAATCAGCCCCAGCATTTT CASSWGQGNQPQHF
many TRBJ2-3 TRBV7-2 - TGTGCCAGCAGCTTACTCCCAATCGGGTATTCCGCGTTCTCCACAGATACGCAGTATTTT CASSLLPIGYSAFSTDTQYF
many TRBJ1-5 TRBV3-1 - TGTGCCAGCAGCCGAAGCCCAAATCAGCCCCAGCATTTT CASSRSPNQPQHF
- TRBJ1-4 TRBV4-1 - TGCGCCAGCAGCCAAGATAACGGGGATCGGAATGAAAAACTGTTTTTT CASSQDNGDRNEKLFF
few TRBJ2-5 TRBV27 TRBD1 TGTGCCAGCAGTTTATCGCACATCCGGGACAGTCAAGAGACCCAGTACTTC CASSLSHIRDSQETQYF
many TRBJ1-2 TRBV12-3/TRBV12-4 - TGCGCCAGCAGCTTGCGTGGGTATGGCTACACCTTC CASSLRGYGYTF
- TRBJ1-5 TRBV7-2 - TGTGCCAGCAGCTCAGCCGGGACGCCAGGGAGTGAGCCCCAGCATTTT CASSSAGTPGSEPQHF
- TRBJ2-3 TRBV27 TRBD2 TGTGCCAGCAGTTTATCTAGCGGGGTTGGGGATACGCAGTATTTT CASSLSSGVGDTQYF